Listed below are T cell receptor beta chains from one sample, sequenced in a study of blood T cells in healthy people across ages. One entry per CDR3 protein, called by TCRdb with MiXCR from the 5' RACE reads. The repertoire consists of about 930,000 distinct CDR3 sequences, with 25% to 35% occurring once and the leading ten covering 10%. This sample was also put to use in a study of T cells of mothers and their children.

The source material was blood. Receptors were obtained from a woman in her 40s in good health. Both conserved end residues are trimmed from each CDR3.

j_gene | v_gene | CDR3aa
TRBJ2-1 | TRBV5-1 | ASSVSGGNRGNEQF
TRBJ2-1 | TRBV28 | ASSLFRCGRTDNEQF
TRBJ2-5 | TRBV27 | ASSSLAGGPQTQY
TRBJ2-5 | TRBV6-6 | ASSSDRAGETQY
TRBJ2-1 | TRBV28 | ASSSSGTGYYYEQF
TRBJ1-4 | TRBV7-2 | ASSLKTGSGSEKLF
TRBJ2-7 | TRBV20-1 | SAPDNSYEQY
TRBJ2-7 | TRBV28 | ASRPGGAGEQY
TRBJ2-1 | TRBV4-3 | ASSQAGHQYNEQF
TRBJ2-5 | TRBV23-1 | ASSQEEGRPIGKTQY
TRBJ1-2 | TRBV6-6 | ASRGLRGVYGYT
TRBJ1-2 | TRBV11-2 | AGTQGRGYT
TRBJ1-2 | TRBV24-1 | ATSRSTGATYGYT
TRBJ2-1 | TRBV3-1 | ASSQDLRLAGSYNEQF
TRBJ2-4 | TRBV11-2 | ASSLGRSSSYNEQY
TRBJ2-7 | TRBV20-1 | SARQGQGTYEQY
TRBJ2-2 | TRBV28 | ASSLRLAVNTGELF
TRBJ1-1 | TRBV20-1 | SVYRGNTEAF
TRBJ2-5 | TRBV11-1 | ASSFDIAETQY
TRBJ2-6 | TRBV6-5 | ASSYRDPIPGANVLT
TRBJ2-3 | TRBV7-6 | ASSGDGITQY
TRBJ2-1 | TRBV7-3 | ASSLRAPGLGRNEQF
TRBJ1-5 | TRBV6-1 | ASSGGGFQPQH
TRBJ2-3 | TRBV7-9 | ASSLASGGLGLTDTQY
TRBJ1-3 | TRBV29-1 | SAHGAGVGNTIY
TRBJ2-1 | TRBV7-2 | ASSLVGTSGNNEQF
TRBJ1-6 | TRBV7-2 | ASSLAGLTIGSPLH
TRBJ2-7 | TRBV6-5 | ASRSSSGTGNYEQY
TRBJ1-2 | TRBV4-2 | ASSGYYGYT
TRBJ2-7 | TRBV20-1 | SASEVGLAYEQY
TRBJ1-5 | TRBV7-2 | ASSSPLEGVGNQPQH
TRBJ1-5 | TRBV4-3 | ASSRGVNQPQH
TRBJ1-1 | TRBV20-1 | SAAPGANTEAF
TRBJ1-2 | TRBV27 | ASSLTSNYGYT
TRBJ1-2 | TRBV6-5 | ASSYSPGGYGYT
TRBJ2-4 | TRBV7-2 | ASSFKAGRNIQY
TRBJ2-1 | TRBV20-1 | SARPLANYNEQF
TRBJ1-2 | TRBV5-1 | ASSLGTGFLGYGYT
. | TRBV4-3 | ASSKDRSGGYEQY
TRBJ2-2 | TRBV4-1 | ASSQGNQITGELF
TRBJ2-7 | TRBV28 | ASSFGGTGRYEQY
TRBJ2-5 | TRBV20-1 | SAHTGASGVLETPY
TRBJ2-3 | TRBV10-3 | AIRERLAGGRDTQY
TRBJ1-4 | TRBV30 | AWSGIRRNGVEEKLF
TRBJ2-7 | TRBV20-1 | SASNFDGWGYEQY
TRBJ2-5 | TRBV5-1 | ASSLDASSETQY
TRBJ2-5 | TRBV15 | ATSRDRGGGQETQY
TRBJ2-7 | TRBV27 | ASSSRTGFSEQY
TRBJ1-2 | TRBV6-6 | ASTDFTTGYT
TRBJ2-7 | TRBV15 | ATSRGYRDEQY
TRBJ2-5 | TRBV20-1 | SARDPYGPQETQY
TRBJ1-1 | TRBV7-2 | ASRGQGYTEAF
TRBJ1-5 | TRBV9 | ASSASGALSQPQH
TRBJ1-2 | TRBV7-9 | ASSLAGVDGYT
TRBJ1-2 | TRBV20-1 | SARPRGTGVNYGYT
TRBJ1-5 | TRBV12-3/TRBV12-4 | ASRTQGLGPQH
TRBJ2-5 | TRBV6-1 | ASSALFQGIQETQY
TRBJ1-6 | TRBV7-3 | ASSSNSYNSPLH
TRBJ1-1 | TRBV4-1 | ASSLSGQGENTEAF